The subject of this entry is one T cell receptor (beta chain). Trimming removed 0 bases at V and 1 base at J, with 10 bases between. The CDR3 runs to 16 residues. Germline V gene sequence: CDR1 LNHNV, CDR2 YYDKDF (reference sequence). The sample belongs to a study of long-term antiretroviral therapy in people with HIV. Runs used v3.0 of the immunoSEQ assay and were done at survey level. The protocol was immunoSEQ multiplex PCR, while the TCRdb copy is restricted to in-frame clones and leaves out a portion. The table lists roughly 17,000 clones, about 86% of them singletons. This rearrangement joins TRBV15 to TRBJ1-5, with D perhaps matching TRBD1 (5 bases). This TCR was recovered from a man aged 50-59 years with HIV. Sequencing used unsorted PBMCs, obtained 0.3 years before starting antiretroviral therapy. The CDR3 coding sequence is TGTGCCACCAGCAGAGACAGGGATTGGAGCAATCAGCCCCAGCATTTT. This encodes CATSRDRDWSNQPQHF.